A selection of T cell receptor beta chains follows, all from one sample in a study of cytomegalovirus exposure and HLA in healthy donors. The table came from immunoSEQ multiplex PCR; TCRdb's copy has only in-frame clones and leaves some out. The sample holds about 150,000 clones, about 85% seen once. Sequenced material: PBMCs. The receptors derive from a human donor in good health. Each CDR3 is given with its conserved first and last residue. The D gene is left open where the match is weak. Size is stated for part of the rows, as once, few or many counts, or as a class when the clone is expanded.

abundance: -
j_gene: TRBJ2-1
v_gene: TRBV5-1
d_gene: TRBD1
CDR3nt: TGCGCCAGCGGACCCCCGGGTCCGGGACAGTTCAACAATGAGCAGTTCTTC
CDR3aa: CASGPPGPGQFNNEQFF

abundance: -
j_gene: TRBJ1-5
v_gene: TRBV4-2
d_gene: -
CDR3nt: TGTGCCAGCAGCCAAGAAAGGGCACAAAGCGGACAGCCCCAGCATTTT
CDR3aa: CASSQERAQSGQPQHF

abundance: -
j_gene: TRBJ1-1
v_gene: TRBV6-5
d_gene: -
CDR3nt: TGTGCCAGCAGTTACGCATCAGGGGCTGAAGCTTTCTTT
CDR3aa: CASSYASGAEAFF

abundance: -
j_gene: TRBJ1-4
v_gene: TRBV25-1
d_gene: TRBD1
CDR3nt: TGTGCCAGCAGTGGGCGGACAGGGCGGCCCGCAACTAATGAAAAACTGTTTTTT
CDR3aa: CASSGRTGRPATNEKLFF

abundance: -
j_gene: TRBJ2-1
v_gene: TRBV6-5
d_gene: -
CDR3nt: TGTGCCAGCACTCGAAAGGGGTTCTTGGGAAATGAGCAGTTCTTC
CDR3aa: CASTRKGFLGNEQFF

abundance: -
j_gene: TRBJ2-2
v_gene: TRBV10-2
d_gene: TRBD2
CDR3nt: TGCGCCAGCAGTGAGTCGAAACCGGGACTAGCGGGGGGGTCGAACACCGGGGAGCTGTTTTTT
CDR3aa: CASSESKPGLAGGSNTGELFF

abundance: -
j_gene: TRBJ2-7
v_gene: TRBV19
d_gene: -
CDR3nt: TGTGCCAGTAGTCCAAAGGCAGGGGATCAGACCTACGAGCAGTACTTC
CDR3aa: CASSPKAGDQTYEQYF

abundance: -
j_gene: TRBJ1-2
v_gene: TRBV6-5
d_gene: -
CDR3nt: TGTGCCAGCAGCCGGACTCTAACATACGGTGGCTACACCTTC
CDR3aa: CASSRTLTYGGYTF

abundance: -
j_gene: TRBJ2-3
v_gene: TRBV7-6
d_gene: -
CDR3nt: TGTGCCAGCAGCTTAACCCCGGTAGATACGCAGTATTTT
CDR3aa: CASSLTPVDTQYF

abundance: -
j_gene: TRBJ2-2
v_gene: TRBV4-1
d_gene: TRBD1
CDR3nt: TGCGCCAGCAGCCAGACAGGGGCCAACACCGGGGAGCTGTTTTTT
CDR3aa: CASSQTGANTGELFF

abundance: once
j_gene: TRBJ2-7
v_gene: TRBV28
d_gene: -
CDR3nt: TGTGCCAGCAGAACCGGAGGGGCTACCTACGAGCAGTACTTC
CDR3aa: CASRTGGATYEQYF

abundance: -
j_gene: TRBJ1-4
v_gene: TRBV9
d_gene: -
CDR3nt: TGTGCCAGCAGCGTAGGGCTGGGAGATGAAAAACTGTTTTTT
CDR3aa: CASSVGLGDEKLFF

abundance: few
j_gene: TRBJ1-2
v_gene: TRBV2
d_gene: -
CDR3nt: TGTGCCAGCAGTGAAGCCTTAAGGGAGATCGAATTCTATGGCTACACCTTC
CDR3aa: CASSEALREIEFYGYTF

abundance: -
j_gene: TRBJ2-1
v_gene: TRBV15
d_gene: TRBD2
CDR3nt: TGTGCCACCAGACCCCTAGCGGGAGGTTTCAATGAGCAGTTCTTC
CDR3aa: CATRPLAGGFNEQFF

abundance: -
j_gene: TRBJ2-5
v_gene: TRBV5-1
d_gene: -
CDR3nt: TGCGCCAGCAGCCCACGACTAGGAGGATCAGAGACCCAGTACTTC
CDR3aa: CASSPRLGGSETQYF

abundance: -
j_gene: TRBJ1-1
v_gene: TRBV19
d_gene: -
CDR3nt: TGTGCCAGTAGTATAGACCCCCGGTATACTGAAGCTTTCTTT
CDR3aa: CASSIDPRYTEAFF

abundance: -
j_gene: TRBJ2-7
v_gene: TRBV27
d_gene: -
CDR3nt: TGTGCCAGCAGTTCCAGGGACAAGGGCTCCTACGAGCAGTACTTC
CDR3aa: CASSSRDKGSYEQYF

abundance: -
j_gene: TRBJ2-3
v_gene: TRBV5-4
d_gene: -
CDR3nt: TGTGCCAGCACCCTACAGGGTGCCACAGATACGCAGTATTTT
CDR3aa: CASTLQGATDTQYF

abundance: -
j_gene: TRBJ2-3
v_gene: TRBV7-9
d_gene: -
CDR3nt: TGTGCCAGCAGCTTAGTAGGGGGTACGCAGTATTTT
CDR3aa: CASSLVGGTQYF

abundance: -
j_gene: TRBJ1-6
v_gene: TRBV6-1
d_gene: TRBD1
CDR3nt: TGTGCCAGCAGAAACGACAGGGCGGGTAATTCACCCCTCCACTTT
CDR3aa: CASRNDRAGNSPLHF

abundance: -
j_gene: TRBJ2-1
v_gene: TRBV15
d_gene: TRBD2
CDR3nt: TGTGCCACCAGCAGAAAACTAGCGCCATCCTACAATGAGCAGTTCTTC
CDR3aa: CATSRKLAPSYNEQFF

abundance: few
j_gene: TRBJ1-5
v_gene: TRBV6-1
d_gene: TRBD1
CDR3nt: TGTGCCAGCAGGACAGGGGGCGAGCCGCAGCCCCAGCATTTT
CDR3aa: CASRTGGEPQPQHF

abundance: -
j_gene: TRBJ2-7
v_gene: TRBV28
d_gene: -
CDR3nt: TGTGCCAGCAGTTTAGTTTCCAACGAGCAGTACTTC
CDR3aa: CASSLVSNEQYF

abundance: -
j_gene: TRBJ1-1
v_gene: TRBV5-6
d_gene: TRBD1
CDR3nt: TGTGCCAGCAGCACCACAGGGGGCACTGAAGCTTTCTTT
CDR3aa: CASSTTGGTEAFF

abundance: -
j_gene: TRBJ2-7
v_gene: TRBV30
d_gene: -
CDR3nt: TGTGCCTGGAGCACAGGTGGGTTCTACGAGCAGTACTTC
CDR3aa: CAWSTGGFYEQYF

abundance: -
j_gene: TRBJ1-1
v_gene: TRBV13
d_gene: TRBD1
CDR3nt: TGTGCCAGCAGCAAACAGGGGAAGGACACTGAAGCTTTCTTT
CDR3aa: CASSKQGKDTEAFF

abundance: -
j_gene: TRBJ2-7
v_gene: TRBV2
d_gene: -
CDR3nt: TGTGCCAGCATACCGTACAGGACGACCTACGAGCAGTACTTC
CDR3aa: CASIPYRTTYEQYF

abundance: -
j_gene: TRBJ2-7
v_gene: TRBV5-4
d_gene: -
CDR3nt: TGTGCCAGCAGCTTCCAAACAGGGCCTCTCTACGAGCAGTACTTC
CDR3aa: CASSFQTGPLYEQYF